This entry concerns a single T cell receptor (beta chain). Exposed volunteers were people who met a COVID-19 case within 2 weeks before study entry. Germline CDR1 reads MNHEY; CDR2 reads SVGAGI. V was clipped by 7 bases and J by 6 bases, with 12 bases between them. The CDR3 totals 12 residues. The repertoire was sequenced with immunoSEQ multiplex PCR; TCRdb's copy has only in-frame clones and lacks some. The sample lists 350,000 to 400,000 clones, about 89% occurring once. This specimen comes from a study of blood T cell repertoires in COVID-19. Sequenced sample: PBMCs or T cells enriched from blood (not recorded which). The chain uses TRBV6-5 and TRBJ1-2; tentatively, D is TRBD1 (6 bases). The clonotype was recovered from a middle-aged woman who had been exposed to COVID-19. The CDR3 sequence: CASTSGEHGYTF. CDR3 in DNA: TGTGCCAGCACCTCAGGGGAGCATGGCTACACCTTC.